The sequence of this T cell receptor beta chain was determined in a study of PD-L1 blockade in urothelial cancer. Study information: Patients had undergone 0 to 3 prior chemotherapy regimens. After treatment start, blood was analyzed at 3 weeks (second dose) and at 6 weeks.

This clone appeared once. No antigen is known for it. The CDR3 is 12 residues long. The ends were cut back, 5 bases at V and 6 bases at J, with 10 bases in the middle. CDR1 is MNHEY, CDR2 SMNVEV, per germline (reference sequence). The study, taken as a whole, reports: In blood sampled pretreatment, TCR clonality below the median predicted better survival. When measured at 3 weeks, tumor-associated blood clones expanded more in durable-benefit patients.

Assay used: immunoSEQ multiplex PCR; TCRdb lists only in-frame clones, some missing. Of fewer than 50,000 clones listed, 75% to 95% are singletons. The origin of this receptor is a man between 65 and 80 years old with urothelial cancer. The material was PBMCs, obtained around atezolizumab (anti-PD-L1) treatment. This chain joins TRBV27 and TRBJ1-2, with a tentative D call TRBD1 (6 bases). In DNA, the CDR3 is TGTGCCAGCAGTCCGGCAGGGGATGGCTACACCTTC. Translation gives CASSPAGDGYTF.